Listed here are 11 T cell receptor beta chains from one sample, sequenced in a study of blood T cells in healthy people across ages. The use of a sample-barcoded 5' primer and a J-beta primer mix characterized a second PCR of roughly 6 to 11 cycles. One entry per CDR3 protein, called by TCRdb with MiXCR from the 5' RACE reads. The sample lists 1.5 million to 2 million distinct CDR3 sequences; 28% were seen once. The specimen sequenced was blood. The receptors come from a woman aged 25 to 39 in good health.

The chain carries TRBV5-1 and TRBJ2-7; D perhaps matches TRBD2 (6 bases). Germline CDR1 reads SGHRS; CDR2 reads YFSETQ. This CDR3 is built from 15 residues. Trimming shortened V by 1 base and J by 5 bases, and 16 bases separated the two germline ends. CDR3 DNA sequence: TGCGCCAGCAGCTTGAAGTGGGAGGCTCTCCACGAGCAGTACTTC. Translated, it gives CASSLKWEALHEQYF.

There are a few counts of this clonotype. V is TRBV6-5 and J is TRBJ1-2; the D is unclear. Germline values: CDR1 MNHEY, CDR2 SVGAGI. V dropped 2 bases and J dropped 3 bases, with 10 bases sitting between them. The CDR3 covers 14 residues. CDR3 in amino acids: CASSYGRLDYGYTF. In nucleotides, the CDR3 is TGTGCCAGCAGTTACGGGCGGCTCGACTATGGCTACACCTTC.

The table lists this clonotype with a few counts. The chain links TRBV24-1 to TRBJ1-2; 10 nucleotides match TRBD1. CDR3 length equals 13 residues. V gave up 5 bases and J gave up 7 bases; unmatched junction bases: 3. The germline gives CDR1 KGHDR, CDR2 SFDVKD. Written as DNA, the CDR3 is TGTGCCACCAGTGGACAGGGGGCGCGTGGCTACACCTTC. The encoded protein is CATSGQGARGYTF.

This chain links TRBV29-1 with TRBJ2-7; tentatively, D is TRBD1 (6 bases). Per the germline V gene, CDR1 is SQVTM and CDR2 is ANQGSEA. Trimming left V 4 bases short and J 0 bases short, with 10 bases between. This CDR3 region has 13 residues. CDR3 loop: CSVVATGSYEQYF. DNA of the CDR3: TGCAGCGTTGTCGCGACAGGCTCCTACGAGCAGTACTTC.

This clonotype was recorded many times. The chain has TRBV20-1 and TRBJ2-3, with 8 bases matching TRBD2. Germline assignment: CDR1 DFQATT and CDR2 SNEGSKA (reference sequence). This CDR3 is built from 14 residues. The V segment lost 0 bases and the J segment 6 bases; nucleotides outside the gene matches: 5. CDR3 region: CSARDRREVDTQYF. The CDR3 region has the DNA TGCAGTGCTAGAGATAGGCGGGAGGTGGATACGCAGTATTTT.

This clonotype was detected only a few times. The rearrangement links TRBV10-3 to TRBJ1-1, with TRBD1 matching 9 bases. The J segment lost 6 bases and the V segment lost 5 bases, leaving 13 bases of the junction unmatched. CDR3 size: 16 residues. Germline CDR1 is ENHRY and CDR2 is SYGVKD. Written as DNA, the CDR3 is TGTGCCATCAGTTCATTATCGGGACAGGGCGGCCCTGAAGCTTTCTTT. Residues: CAISSLSGQGGPEAFF.

Only a few counts were recorded for this clonotype. The chain combines TRBV11-2 with TRBJ2-4, with 12 positions matching TRBD1. The CDR3 spans 19 residues. The germline V gene has CDR1 SGHAT and CDR2 FQNNGV. V lost 4 bases and J lost 1; bases outside the gene matches: 11. The CDR3 spells CASSYRDRGRTGAKNIQYF. In nucleotides, the CDR3 is TGTGCCAGCAGCTACCGGGACAGGGGGCGAACGGGGGCCAAAAACATTCAGTACTTC. Full variable domain (missing parts from reference TRBV11-2 and TRBJ2-4): EAGVAQSPRYKIIEKRQSVAFWCNPISGHATLYWYQQILGQGPKLLIQFQNNGVVDDSQLPKDRFSAERLKGVDSTLKIQPAKLEDSAVYLCASSYRDRGRTGAKNIQYFGAGTRLSVL.

This rearrangement joins TRBV6-1 to TRBJ1-5, with TRBD1 as a possible D gene (6 bases). The CDR3 totals 14 residues. Germline values: CDR1 MNHNS, CDR2 SASEGT. Trimming pared 4 bases from V and 7 bases from J, leaving 14 bases between. The CDR3 DNA follows: TGTGCCAGCAGTGGTAATAGGGGGAGGCAGCCCCAGCATTTT. Its translation: CASSGNRGRQPQHF.

This clonotype has at least ten counts. A read error may account for a junction end that differs from germline. This chain's CDR3 is CASSSGGRGETQYF. The CDR3 nucleotides read TGTGCCAGCTCCAGCGGGGGCCGGGGGGAGACCCAGTACTTC. The rearrangement uses TRBV5-1 and TRBJ2-5, with TRBD2 matching over 8 bases. In germline, CDR1 is SGHRS, CDR2 YFSETQ. This CDR3 spans 14 amino acids.

The chain uses TRBV12-3 or TRBV12-4 and TRBJ1-1, with D possibly being TRBD1 (6 bases). The CDR3 covers 13 residues. The V end was cut by 10 bases, the J end by 3 bases, with 15 bases between. The CDR3 DNA follows: TGTGCCACGACAAGAGGGGGTGACACTGAAGCTTTCTTT. Residues: CATTRGGDTEAFF.

Remarks on this clonotype: This may come from a read error, since a much larger clone is one base off. The V call is TRBV10-2, the J call TRBJ2-1; 10 bases align to TRBD1. This CDR3 is 14 amino acids long. The germline V gene encodes CDR1 WSHSY and CDR2 SAAADI. The CDR3 DNA sequence: TGCGCCTGCAGGCCGGGGACAGGGGTTAATGAGCAGTTCTTC. Translated, it gives CACRPGTGVNEQFF.